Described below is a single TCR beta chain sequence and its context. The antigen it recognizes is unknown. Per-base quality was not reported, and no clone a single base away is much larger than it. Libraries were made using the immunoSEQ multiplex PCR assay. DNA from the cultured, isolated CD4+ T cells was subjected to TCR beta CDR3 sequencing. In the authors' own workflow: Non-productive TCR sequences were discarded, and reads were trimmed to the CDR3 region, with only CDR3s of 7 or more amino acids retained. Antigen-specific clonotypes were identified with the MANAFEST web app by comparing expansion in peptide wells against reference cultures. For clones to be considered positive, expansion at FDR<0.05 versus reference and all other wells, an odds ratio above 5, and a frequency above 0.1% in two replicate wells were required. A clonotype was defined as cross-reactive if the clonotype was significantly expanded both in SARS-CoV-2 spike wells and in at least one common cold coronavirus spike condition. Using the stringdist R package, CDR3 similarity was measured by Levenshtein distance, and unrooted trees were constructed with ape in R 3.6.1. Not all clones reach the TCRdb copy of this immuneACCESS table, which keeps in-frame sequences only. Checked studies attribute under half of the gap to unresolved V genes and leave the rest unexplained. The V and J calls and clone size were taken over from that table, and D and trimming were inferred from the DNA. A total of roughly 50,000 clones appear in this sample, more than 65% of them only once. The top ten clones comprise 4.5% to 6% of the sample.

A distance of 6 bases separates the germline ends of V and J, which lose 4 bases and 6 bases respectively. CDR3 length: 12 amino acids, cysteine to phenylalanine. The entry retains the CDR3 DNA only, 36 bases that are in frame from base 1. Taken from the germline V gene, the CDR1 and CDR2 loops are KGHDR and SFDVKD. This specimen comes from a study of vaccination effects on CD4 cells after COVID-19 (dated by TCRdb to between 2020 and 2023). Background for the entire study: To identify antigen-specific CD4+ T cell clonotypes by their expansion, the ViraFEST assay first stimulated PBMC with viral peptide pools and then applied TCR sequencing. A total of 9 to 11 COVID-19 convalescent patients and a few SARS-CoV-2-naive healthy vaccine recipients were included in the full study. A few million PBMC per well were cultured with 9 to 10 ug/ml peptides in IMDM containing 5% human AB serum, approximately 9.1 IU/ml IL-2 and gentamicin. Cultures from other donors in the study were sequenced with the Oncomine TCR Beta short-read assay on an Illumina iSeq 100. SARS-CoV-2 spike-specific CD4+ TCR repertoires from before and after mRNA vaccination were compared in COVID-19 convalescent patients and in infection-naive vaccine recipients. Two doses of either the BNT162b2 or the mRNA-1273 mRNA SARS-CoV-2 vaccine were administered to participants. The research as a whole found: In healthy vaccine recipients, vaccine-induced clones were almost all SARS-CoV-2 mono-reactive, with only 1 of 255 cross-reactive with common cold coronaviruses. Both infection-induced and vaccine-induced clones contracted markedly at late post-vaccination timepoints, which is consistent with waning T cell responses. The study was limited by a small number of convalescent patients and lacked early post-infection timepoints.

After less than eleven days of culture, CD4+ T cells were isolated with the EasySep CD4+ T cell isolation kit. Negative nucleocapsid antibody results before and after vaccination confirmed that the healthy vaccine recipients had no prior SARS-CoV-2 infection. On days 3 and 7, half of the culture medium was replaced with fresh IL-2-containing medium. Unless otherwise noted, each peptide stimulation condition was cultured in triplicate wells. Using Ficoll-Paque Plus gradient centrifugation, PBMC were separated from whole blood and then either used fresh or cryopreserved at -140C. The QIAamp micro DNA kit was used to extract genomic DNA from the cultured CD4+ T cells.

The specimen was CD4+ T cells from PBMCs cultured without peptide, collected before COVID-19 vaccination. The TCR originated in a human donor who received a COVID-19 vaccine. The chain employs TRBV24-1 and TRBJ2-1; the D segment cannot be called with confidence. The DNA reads TGTGCCACCAGTGAAGGGCTCAATGAGCAGTTCTTC. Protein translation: CATSEGLNEQFF.